These 23 T cell receptor beta chains came from one sample sequenced in a study of T cells in Graves' hyperthyroidism and ophthalmopathy. The investigators amplified TCR beta CDR3 regions from RNA transcripts. Carried out on the TCR CDR3, a first-round RT-PCR used the HTBI primer set. TCRdb passed the multiplex PCR reads through MiXCR, listing each CDR3 protein once. The repertoire holds around 600,000 distinct CDR3 sequences, approximately 15% seen once, with around 3.5% in the top ten. The sequenced material came from blood. The receptors here all came from a woman aged 40 to 50 with Graves' ophthalmopathy.

Ten or more counts support this clonotype. The genes are TRBV2 and TRBJ2-3; 8 positions agree with TRBD2. Germline assignment: CDR1 SNHLY and CDR2 FYNNEI. V shed 4 bases and J 2 bases; nucleotides not matched to a gene: 14. The CDR3 consists of 18 residues. The chain's CDR3 is CASSAGGVTSAATDTQYF. The CDR3 DNA follows: TGTGCCAGCAGTGCGGGAGGGGTGACTAGCGCAGCCACAGATACGCAGTATTTT.

The chain combines TRBV11-2 with TRBJ2-6; either TRBD1 or TRBD2 may fit D (7 bases each). Deletions cut 7 bases from V and 0 bases from J, with 16 bases between. Germline-derived CDR1 and CDR2 are SGHAT and FQNNGV. CDR3 length: 17 amino acids. CDR3 residues: CASKGGTDTSGANVLTF. The CDR3 coding sequence is TGTGCCAGCAAGGGGGGGACAGACACCTCTGGGGCCAACGTCCTGACTTTC.

This chain connects TRBV5-1 to TRBJ2-3, with 10 positions matching TRBD1. This CDR3 has 16 residues. Unmatched junction bases numbered 9, after V lost 4 bases and J lost 4 bases. The germline V gene has CDR1 SGHRS and CDR2 YFSETQ. CDR3 residues: CASSVGQGSVADTQYF. CDR3 bases: TGCGCCAGCAGCGTGGGACAGGGGTCCGTGGCAGATACGCAGTATTTT.

This clonotype came up a few times. The V call is TRBV15, the J call TRBJ2-3; 9 bases are a match to TRBD1. This CDR3 is built from 16 residues. The germline CDR1 and CDR2 sequences are LNHNV and YYDKDF (reference sequence). Trimming took 0 bases from V and 6 from J; bases not matched to a gene: 7. CDR3 loop: CATSRDPQGAWDTQYF. The DNA for the CDR3 is TGTGCCACCAGCAGAGACCCACAGGGGGCCTGGGATACGCAGTATTTT.

V and J are TRBV29-1 and TRBJ1-2; D gene unclear. This CDR3 comprises 16 residues. Trimming pared 3 bases from V and 8 bases from J, leaving 25 bases between. CDR1 SQVTM and CDR2 ANQGSEA come from the germline V gene. The CDR3 coding sequence is TGCAGCGTTGAGGCTGTATCAATAGTCCCGACGGGGGGCTACACCTTC. Residues: CSVEAVSIVPTGGYTF.

This clonotype appeared once. The V and J genes are TRBV7-9 and TRBJ2-3; a weak D match, TRBD2 (5 bases). Per germline, CDR1 SEHNR and CDR2 FQNEAQ (reference sequence). V gave up 5 bases and J gave up 4 bases, with 13 bases separating them. There are 14 residues in the CDR3. The CDR3 DNA reads as TGTGCCAGCAGCCAAGATGCCGGGGCAGATACGCAGTATTTT. Protein: CASSQDAGADTQYF.

This clonotype was observed at least ten times. This chain connects TRBV7-9 to TRBJ2-5; D not certain. The V and J ends lost 1 base and 3 bases respectively, with 6 bases between them. CDR3 length equals 13 residues. Germline loops: CDR1 SEHNR, CDR2 FQNEAQ (reference sequence). This chain's CDR3 is CASSLVLKETQYF. CDR3 bases: TGTGCCAGCAGCTTAGTACTTAAAGAGACCCAGTACTTC.

This clonotype showed up just a few times. The chain couples TRBV11-2 to TRBJ1-1; D uncertain. Trimming cost V 5 bases and J 0 bases, with 10 bases left between them. This CDR3 region has 14 residues. Germline CDR1 and CDR2: SGHAT and FQNNGV. The CDR3 sequence is CASSPGNVNTEAFF. The DNA for the CDR3 is TGTGCCAGCAGCCCGGGAAACGTGAACACTGAAGCTTTCTTT.

The chain links TRBV2 to TRBJ2-7; 7 bases fit TRBD2. Trimming at V came to 11 bases and at J to 3 bases, leaving 13 bases not matched to a gene. Germline V lookup: CDR1 SNHLY, CDR2 FYNNEI. This CDR3 is 14 amino acids long. The CDR3 region is CASRDYDVSYEQYF. The CDR3 DNA follows: TGTGCCTCTCGGGACTATGATGTTAGCTACGAGCAGTACTTC.

V and J are TRBV20-1 and TRBJ1-1; D unclear. The germline CDR1 and CDR2 sequences are DFQATT and SNEGSKA (reference sequence). Trimming removed 3 bases from V and 1 base from J, with 15 bases in between. This CDR3 region has 15 residues. The CDR3 loop is CSARLAGLPNTEAFF. The DNA of the CDR3 is TGCAGTGCTAGGCTGGCTGGACTACCGAACACTGAAGCTTTCTTT.

The chain carries TRBV6-1 and TRBJ1-4; 8 bases are shared with TRBD1. Germline V gives CDR1 MNHNS, CDR2 SASEGT. CDR3 length equals 13 residues. Trimming at V came to 6 bases and at J to 5 bases, leaving 2 bases not matched to a gene. This chain's CDR3 is CASSWTGNEKLFF. In nucleotides, the CDR3 is TGTGCCAGCAGCTGGACAGGGAATGAAAAACTGTTTTTT.

The chain employs TRBV7-8 and TRBJ1-2; D is possibly TRBD1 (6 bases). CDR3 length: 16 amino acids. Germline V gene lookup returns CDR1 SGHVS and CDR2 FQNEAQ. Trimming removed 0 bases from V and 4 bases from J, with 15 bases in between. The CDR3 sequence: CASSLAGAGGTYGYTF. The CDR3 nucleotides are TGTGCCAGCAGCTTAGCGGGGGCGGGGGGGACCTATGGCTACACCTTC.

This clonotype was recorded a few times. The chain combines TRBV19 with TRBJ2-3; 7 bases fit TRBD1. J was trimmed by 0 bases and V by 6 bases; bases with no gene match: 15. In germline, CDR1 is LNHDA, CDR2 SQIVND (reference sequence). The CDR3 consists of 18 residues. CDR3 residues: CASRSNPRGRTSTDTQYF. CDR3 coding DNA: TGTGCCAGTAGGTCAAACCCCAGGGGGAGAACTAGCACAGATACGCAGTATTTT.

The chain links TRBV7-3 to TRBJ1-1, with TRBD1 identical over 9 bases. Looked up from germline, CDR1 is SGHTA and CDR2 is FQGTGA. The CDR3 spans 15 residues. Unmatched junction bases numbered 6, after V lost 0 bases and J lost 7 bases. The CDR3 sequence is CASSLTPGTGIEAFF. The CDR3 bases are TGTGCCAGCAGCTTAACACCTGGGACAGGGATTGAAGCTTTCTTT.

In this sample, this clonotype turned up many times. The chain is built from TRBV20-1 and TRBJ2-1; the match to TRBD2 covers 8 bases. Trimming removed 5 bases from V and 2 bases from J; junction bases left unmatched: 14. Germline CDR1 DFQATT, CDR2 SNEGSKA (reference sequence). The CDR3 is 17 residues long. CDR3 nucleotides: TGCAGTGCTTCCCATCCTTCTAGAGCGGGGGCCTACAATGAGCAGTTCTTC. This translates into CSASHPSRAGAYNEQFF.

The chain employs TRBV6-1 and TRBJ2-6; the match to TRBD1 covers 7 bases. Germline values: CDR1 MNHNS, CDR2 SASEGT. This CDR3 contains 18 residues. Trimming removed 6 bases from V and 1 base from J; junction bases left unmatched: 12. The CDR3 DNA is TGTGCCAGCAGCTCCACTAACAGGGGCCCGTCTGGGGCCAACGTCCTGACTTTC. Protein sequence: CASSSTNRGPSGANVLTF.

The V call is TRBV20-1, the J call TRBJ1-1; no definite D call. The V end lost 6 bases, the J end lost 1 base, and 18 bases lay between the germline ends. CDR3 length: 15 residues. Germline CDR1 and CDR2: DFQATT and SNEGSKA (reference sequence). This CDR3 reads CSAPIVASGNTEAFF. The CDR3 DNA follows: TGCAGTGCCCCCATTGTAGCCTCAGGGAACACTGAAGCTTTCTTT.

The chain carries TRBV12-5 and TRBJ2-5; D might be TRBD2 (5 bases). The CDR3 extends over 13 amino acids. Trimming took off 6 bases at V and 1 base at J, with 9 bases between the two ends. Germline values: CDR1 LGHNT, CDR2 FRNRAP. The CDR3 nucleotides read TGTGCTAGTGGCGAACTAGGCCAAGAGACCCAGTACTTC. Its translation: CASGELGQETQYF.

There are a few counts of this clonotype. The chain employs TRBV18 and TRBJ2-5, with D tentatively TRBD1 (6 bases). There are 15 residues in the CDR3. Trimming cost V 4 bases and J 5 bases, with 17 bases left between them. CDR1 and CDR2 from the germline V gene are KGHSH and LQKENI. The CDR3 protein is CASSLNQGFGETQYF. In nucleotides, the CDR3 is TGTGCCAGCTCACTCAATCAGGGGTTTGGCGAGACCCAGTACTTC.

This clonotype was counted a few times. V usage is TRBV28 and J usage is TRBJ1-6; a weak D match, TRBD1 (5 bases). V lost 1 base and J 8 bases, leaving 6 bases between the germline ends. The CDR3 has 13 residues. The germline V gene has CDR1 MDHEN and CDR2 SYDVKM. CDR3 loop: CASSLSGYSPLHF. CDR3 DNA: TGTGCCAGCAGTTTATCAGGGTATTCACCCCTCCACTTT.

In this sample, this clonotype turned up a few times. The chain uses TRBV3-1 and TRBJ1-1; weak D call: TRBD1 (6 bases). Germline loops: CDR1 LGHDT, CDR2 YNNKEL (reference sequence). The CDR3 extends over 15 amino acids. V was shortened by 2 bases and J by 5 bases, with 15 bases between the two germline ends. The chain's CDR3 is CASSQLTGWGTEAFF. CDR3 DNA sequence: TGTGCCAGCAGCCAATTGACAGGTTGGGGAACTGAAGCTTTCTTT.

The chain is built from TRBV24-1 and TRBJ2-7; D unclear. V was shortened by 5 bases and J by 0 bases, with 10 bases between the two germline ends. The CDR3 has 14 amino acids. Looked up from germline, CDR1 is KGHDR and CDR2 is SFDVKD. This CDR3 is CATSASVNSYEQYF. Written as DNA, the CDR3 is TGTGCCACCAGTGCGTCAGTAAACTCCTACGAGCAGTACTTC.

The chain uses TRBV3-1 and TRBJ1-2; 10 bases agree with TRBD1. This CDR3 comprises 15 residues. With V trimmed by 3 bases and J by 2 bases, 3 bases remained unmatched. Germline assignment: CDR1 LGHDT and CDR2 YNNKEL (reference sequence). CDR3 protein: CASSHGGQGNYGYTF. The CDR3, as DNA: TGTGCCAGCAGCCATGGGGGACAGGGGAACTATGGCTACACCTTC.